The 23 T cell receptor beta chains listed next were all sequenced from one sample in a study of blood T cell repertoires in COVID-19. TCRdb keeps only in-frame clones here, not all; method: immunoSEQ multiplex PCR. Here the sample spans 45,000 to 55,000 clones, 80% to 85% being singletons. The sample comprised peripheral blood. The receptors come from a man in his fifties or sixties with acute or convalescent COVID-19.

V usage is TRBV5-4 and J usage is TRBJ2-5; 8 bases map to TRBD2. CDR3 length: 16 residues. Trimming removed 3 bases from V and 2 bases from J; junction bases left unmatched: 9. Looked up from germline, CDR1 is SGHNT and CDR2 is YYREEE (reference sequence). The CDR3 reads CASSSPFRGGQETQYF. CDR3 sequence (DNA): TGTGCCAGCAGCTCCCCCTTCCGGGGGGGACAAGAGACCCAGTACTTC. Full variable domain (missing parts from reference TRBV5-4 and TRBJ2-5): ETGVTQSPTHLIKTRGQQVTLRCSSQSGHNTVSWYQQALGQGPQFIFQYYREEENGRGNFPPRFSGLQFPNYSSELNVNALELDDSALYLCASSSPFRGGQETQYFGPGTRLLVL.

This CDR3 reads CASSTLFGNQETQYF. The CDR3 region has the DNA TGTGCCAGCAGCACCCTATTCGGGAACCAAGAGACCCAGTACTTC. V and J are TRBV7-9 and TRBJ2-5; a possible D gene is TRBD2 (5 bases). The V gene lost 5 bases and the J gene lost 0 bases, with 13 bases spanning the gap. From germline, CDR1 is SEHNR and CDR2 FQNEAQ (reference sequence). There are 15 residues in the CDR3.

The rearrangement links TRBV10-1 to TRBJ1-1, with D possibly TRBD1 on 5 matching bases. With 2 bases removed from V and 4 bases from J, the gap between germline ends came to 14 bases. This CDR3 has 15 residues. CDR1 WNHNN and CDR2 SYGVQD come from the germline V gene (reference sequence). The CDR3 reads CASSELAGPSTEAFF. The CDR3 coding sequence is TGCGCCAGCAGTGAGCTTGCAGGGCCCAGCACTGAAGCTTTCTTT.

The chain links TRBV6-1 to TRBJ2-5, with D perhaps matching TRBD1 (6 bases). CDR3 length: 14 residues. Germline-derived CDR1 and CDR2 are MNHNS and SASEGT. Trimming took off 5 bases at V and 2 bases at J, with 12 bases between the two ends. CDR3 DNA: TGTGCCAGCAGTCCGACAGGTCTTCAAGAGACCCAGTACTTC. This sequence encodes CASSPTGLQETQYF.

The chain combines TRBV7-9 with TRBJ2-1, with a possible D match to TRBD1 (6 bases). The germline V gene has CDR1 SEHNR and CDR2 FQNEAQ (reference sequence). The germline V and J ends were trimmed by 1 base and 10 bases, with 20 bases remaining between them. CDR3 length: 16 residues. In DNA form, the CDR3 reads TGTGCCAGCAGCTTAGAGGGGGATAGGATAGGTAAGGAGCAGTTCTTC. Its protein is CASSLEGDRIGKEQFF. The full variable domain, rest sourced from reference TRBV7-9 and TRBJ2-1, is DTGVSQNPRHKITKRGQNVTFRCDPISEHNRLYWYRQTLGQGPEFLTYFQNEAQLEKSRLLSDRFSAERPKGSFSTLEIQRTEQGDSAMYLCASSLEGDRIGKEQFFGPGTRLTVL.

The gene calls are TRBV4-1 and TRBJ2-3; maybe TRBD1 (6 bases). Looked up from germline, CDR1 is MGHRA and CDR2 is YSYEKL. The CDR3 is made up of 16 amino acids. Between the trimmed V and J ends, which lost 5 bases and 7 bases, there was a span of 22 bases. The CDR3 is CASSYRTVHDRNTQYF. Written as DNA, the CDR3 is TGCGCCAGCAGCTACAGGACAGTCCACGATAGGAATACGCAGTATTTT.

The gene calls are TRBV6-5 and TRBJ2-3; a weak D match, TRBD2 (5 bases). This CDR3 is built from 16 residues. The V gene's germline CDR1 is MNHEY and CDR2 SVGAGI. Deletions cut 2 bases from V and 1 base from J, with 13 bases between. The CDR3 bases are TGTGCCAGCAGTTACAGGTTCAGCGGAGGCACAGATACGCAGTATTTT. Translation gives CASSYRFSGGTDTQYF.

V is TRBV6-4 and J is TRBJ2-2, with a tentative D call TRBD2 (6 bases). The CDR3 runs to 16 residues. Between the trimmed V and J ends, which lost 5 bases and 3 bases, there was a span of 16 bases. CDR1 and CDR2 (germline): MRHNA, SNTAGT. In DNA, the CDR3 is TGTGCCAGCAGTCCCATCGGCGGGGAGGACACCGGGGAGCTGTTTTTT. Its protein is CASSPIGGEDTGELFF.

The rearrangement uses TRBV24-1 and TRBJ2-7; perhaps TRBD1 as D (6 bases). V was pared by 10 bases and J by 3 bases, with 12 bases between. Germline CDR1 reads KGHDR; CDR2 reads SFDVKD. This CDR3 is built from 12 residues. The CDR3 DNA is TGTGCCACTAGAGGGGACAACTACGAGCAGTACTTC. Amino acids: CATRGDNYEQYF.

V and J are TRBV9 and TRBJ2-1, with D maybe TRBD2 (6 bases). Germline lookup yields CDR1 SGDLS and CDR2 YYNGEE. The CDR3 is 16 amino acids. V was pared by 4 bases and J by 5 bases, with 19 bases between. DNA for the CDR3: TGTGCCAGCAGCTCCTACGGTACTAGCCCTGACAATGAGCAGTTCTTC. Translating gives CASSSYGTSPDNEQFF. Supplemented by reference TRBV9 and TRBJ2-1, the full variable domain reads DSGVTQTPKHLITATGQRVTLRCSPRSGDLSVYWYQQSLDQGLQFLIQYYNGEERAKGNILERFSAQQFPDLHSELNLSSLELGDSALYFCASSSYGTSPDNEQFFGPGTRLTVL.

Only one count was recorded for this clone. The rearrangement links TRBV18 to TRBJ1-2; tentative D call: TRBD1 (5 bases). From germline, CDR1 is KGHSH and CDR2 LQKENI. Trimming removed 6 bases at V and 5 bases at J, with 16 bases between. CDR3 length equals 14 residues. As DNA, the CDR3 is TGTGCCAGCTCCCCTTTTGACAGTGATTATGGCTACACCTTC. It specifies CASSPFDSDYGYTF.

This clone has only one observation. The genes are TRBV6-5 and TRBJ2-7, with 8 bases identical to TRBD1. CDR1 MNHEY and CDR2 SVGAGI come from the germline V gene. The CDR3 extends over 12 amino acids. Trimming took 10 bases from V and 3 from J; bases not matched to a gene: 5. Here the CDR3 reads CATADRGYEQYF. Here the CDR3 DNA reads TGTGCCACCGCCGACAGGGGCTACGAGCAGTACTTC.

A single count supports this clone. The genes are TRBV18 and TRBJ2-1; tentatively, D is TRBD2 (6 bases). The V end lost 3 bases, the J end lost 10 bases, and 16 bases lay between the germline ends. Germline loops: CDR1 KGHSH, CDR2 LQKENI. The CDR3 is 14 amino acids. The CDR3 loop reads CASSPGLASGEQFF. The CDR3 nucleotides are TGTGCCAGCTCACCGGGACTGGCCTCGGGGGAGCAGTTCTTC.

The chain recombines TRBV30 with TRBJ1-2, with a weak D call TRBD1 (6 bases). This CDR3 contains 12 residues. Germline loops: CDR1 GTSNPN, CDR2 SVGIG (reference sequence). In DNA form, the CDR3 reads TGTGCGGGGAGTGACAGGTCCTATGGCTACACCTTC. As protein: CAGSDRSYGYTF. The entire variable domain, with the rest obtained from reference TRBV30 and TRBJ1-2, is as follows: SQTIHQWPATLVQPVGSPLSLECTVEGTSNPNLYWYRQAAGRGLQLLFYSVGIGQISSEVPQNLSASRPQDRQFILSSKKLLLSDSGFYLCAGSDRSYGYTFGSGTRLTVV.

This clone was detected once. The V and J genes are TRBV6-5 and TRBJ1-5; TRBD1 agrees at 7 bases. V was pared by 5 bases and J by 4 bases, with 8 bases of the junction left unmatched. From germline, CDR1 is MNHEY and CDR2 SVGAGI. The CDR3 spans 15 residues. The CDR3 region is CASSPRQGGNQPQHF. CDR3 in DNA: TGTGCCAGCAGTCCGCGACAGGGTGGTAATCAGCCCCAGCATTTT.

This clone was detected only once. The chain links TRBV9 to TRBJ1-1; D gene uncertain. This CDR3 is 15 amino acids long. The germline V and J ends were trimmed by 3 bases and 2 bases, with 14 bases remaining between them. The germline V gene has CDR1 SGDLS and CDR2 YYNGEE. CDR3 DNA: TGTGCCAGCAGCGGGGCTCGGAGGGTCAACACTGAAGCTTTCTTT. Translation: CASSGARRVNTEAFF.

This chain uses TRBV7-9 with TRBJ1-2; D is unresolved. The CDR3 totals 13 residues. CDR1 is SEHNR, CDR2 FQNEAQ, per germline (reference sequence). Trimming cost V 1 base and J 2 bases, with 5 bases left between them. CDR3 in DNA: TGTGCCAGCAGCTTAGGCCAGAACTATGGCTACACCTTC. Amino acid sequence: CASSLGQNYGYTF.

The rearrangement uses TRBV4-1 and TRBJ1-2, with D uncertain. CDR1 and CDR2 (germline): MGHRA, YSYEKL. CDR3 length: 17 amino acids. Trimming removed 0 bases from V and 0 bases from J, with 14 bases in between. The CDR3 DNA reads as TGCGCCAGCAGCCAAGATGGTTGGCAATCTTCTAACTATGGCTACACCTTC. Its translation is CASSQDGWQSSNYGYTF.

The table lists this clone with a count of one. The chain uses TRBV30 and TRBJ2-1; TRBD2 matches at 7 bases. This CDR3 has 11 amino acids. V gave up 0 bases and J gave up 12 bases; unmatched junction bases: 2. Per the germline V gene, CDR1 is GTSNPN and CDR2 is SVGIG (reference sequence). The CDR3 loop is CAWSVGEGQFF. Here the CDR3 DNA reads TGTGCCTGGAGTGTGGGGGAGGGGCAGTTCTTC.

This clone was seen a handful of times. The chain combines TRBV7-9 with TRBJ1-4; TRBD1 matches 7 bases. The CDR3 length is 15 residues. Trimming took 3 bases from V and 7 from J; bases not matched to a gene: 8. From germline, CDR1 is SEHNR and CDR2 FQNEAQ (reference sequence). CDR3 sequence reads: CASSFDRVGGEKLFF. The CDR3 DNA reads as TGTGCCAGCAGCTTTGACAGGGTCGGAGGTGAAAAACTGTTTTTT. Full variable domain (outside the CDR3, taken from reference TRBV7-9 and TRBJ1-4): DTGVSQNPRHKITKRGQNVTFRCDPISEHNRLYWYRQTLGQGPEFLTYFQNEAQLEKSRLLSDRFSAERPKGSFSTLEIQRTEQGDSAMYLCASSFDRVGGEKLFFGSGTQLSVL.

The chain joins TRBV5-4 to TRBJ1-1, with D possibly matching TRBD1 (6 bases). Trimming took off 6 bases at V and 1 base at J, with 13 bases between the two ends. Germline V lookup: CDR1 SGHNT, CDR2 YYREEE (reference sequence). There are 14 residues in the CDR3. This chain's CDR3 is CASTRDIANTEAFF. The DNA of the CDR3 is TGTGCCAGCACCCGGGACATCGCGAACACTGAAGCTTTCTTT. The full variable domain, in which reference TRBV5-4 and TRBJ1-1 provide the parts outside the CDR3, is ETGVTQSPTHLIKTRGQQVTLRCSSQSGHNTVSWYQQALGQGPQFIFQYYREEENGRGNFPPRFSGLQFPNYSSELNVNALELDDSALYLCASTRDIANTEAFFGQGTRLTVV.

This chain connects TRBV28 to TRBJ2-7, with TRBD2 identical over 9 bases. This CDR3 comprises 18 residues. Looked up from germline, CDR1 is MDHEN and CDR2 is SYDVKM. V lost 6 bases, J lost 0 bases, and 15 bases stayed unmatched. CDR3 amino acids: CASSPLSLWREGSYEQYF. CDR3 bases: TGTGCCAGCAGCCCACTGTCCCTCTGGCGGGAGGGCTCCTACGAGCAGTACTTC.

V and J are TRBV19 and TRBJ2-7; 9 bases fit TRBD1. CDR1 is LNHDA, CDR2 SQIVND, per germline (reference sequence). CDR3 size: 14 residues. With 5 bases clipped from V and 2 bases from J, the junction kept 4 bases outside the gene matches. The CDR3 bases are TGTGCCAGTAGTCAGGGGACAGGGCCCTACGAGCAGTACTTC. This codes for CASSQGTGPYEQYF.